A selection of T cell receptor beta chains follows, all from one sample in a study of cytomegalovirus exposure and HLA in healthy donors. Data came from immunoSEQ multiplex PCR; TCRdb stores just in-frame clones and leaves some out. The sample shows fewer than 400,000 clones, approximately 88% of them seen only once. Sequencing was performed on PBMCs. Every receptor here comes from a man aged 25 to 45 in good health and CMV-seronegative. Each CDR3 is given with its conserved first and last residue. D genes are given only for firm matches. Clone size is stated in some rows and not others, as once, few, many or a class when expanded.

j_call d_call v_call clone_size cdr3_nt cdr3_aa
TRBJ2-7 - TRBV12-5 - TGTGCTAGTGGTTTTGCGTTCGAGCAGTACTTC CASGFAFEQYF
TRBJ1-6 TRBD1 TRBV18 - TGTGCCAGCTCACCTGGGACAGGGATGAATTCACCCCTCCACTTT CASSPGTGMNSPLHF
TRBJ2-7 - TRBV18 - TGTGCCAGCTCACCAGACTGGGCAGGGAAGCAGTACTTC CASSPDWAGKQYF
TRBJ1-1 - TRBV5-1 - TGCGCCAGCAGCTTGGGGGGGCTCAACACTGAAGCTTTCTTT CASSLGGLNTEAFF
TRBJ2-2 TRBD2 TRBV10-3 - TGTGCCATCAGCAGGACTAGCGGTGGAGGGACCGGGGAGCTGTTTTTT CAISRTSGGGTGELFF
TRBJ1-2 TRBD1 TRBV5-1 - TGCGCCAGCGCGGGACAGGGGTTTGGTGGCTACACCTTC CASAGQGFGGYTF
TRBJ1-4 TRBD1 TRBV25-1 - TGTGCCAGCAGTGGCTACAGGGGGCGCGGGGAAAAACTGTTTTTT CASSGYRGRGEKLFF
TRBJ1-4 TRBD1 TRBV5-6 - TGTGCCAGCAGCTTGCGGAGATCAGGGGGCGAAAAACTGTTTTTT CASSLRRSGGEKLFF
TRBJ1-1 - TRBV30 - TGTGCCTGGAGTGTATCAGGGGTGAACACTGAAGCTTTCTTT CAWSVSGVNTEAFF
TRBJ1-6 TRBD1 TRBV19 - TGTGCCAGTAGTATATCACAGGGGAATTCACCCCTCCACTTT CASSISQGNSPLHF
TRBJ1-1 - TRBV4-3 - TGCGCCAGCAGCCAAGCTAACAGGGTTGAAGCTTTCTTT CASSQANRVEAFF
TRBJ2-7 - TRBV7-9 - TGTGCCAGCAGCTTAAGTGATTGGGCCAATCCCTACGAGCAGTACTTC CASSLSDWANPYEQYF
TRBJ1-1 - TRBV6-1 - TGTGCCAGCAGAAAACAGGTGAACACTGAAGCTTTCTTT CASRKQVNTEAFF
TRBJ1-5 - TRBV4-1 - TGCGCCAGCAGCCAAGAGAGGGGACTGTACAATCAGCCCCAGCATTTT CASSQERGLYNQPQHF
TRBJ1-1 - TRBV19 - TGTGCCAGCTTGGAGCCCGGGACAGAAGCTTTCTTT CASLEPGTEAFF
TRBJ2-3 - TRBV7-8 - TGTGCCAGCAGCTTAGTGGGGACAAGCACAGATACGCAGTATTTT CASSLVGTSTDTQYF
TRBJ2-7 - TRBV5-4 - TGTGCCAGCAGCTCTATCAATTTCTACGAGCAGTACTTC CASSSINFYEQYF
TRBJ2-6 TRBD1 TRBV15 - TGTGCCACCAGCAGAGATAGGGGAACGGGACAGGGGGCGCTTGGGGCCAACGTCCTGACTTTC CATSRDRGTGQGALGANVLTF
TRBJ1-2 - TRBV27 once TGTGCCAGCCGGGATCCCGCGGGTGGCTACACCTTC CASRDPAGGYTF
TRBJ2-7 - TRBV27 - TGTGCCAGCAGTTTCGGGGGGCACTCCTACGAGCAGTACTTC CASSFGGHSYEQYF
TRBJ2-7 - TRBV27 - TGTGCCAGCAGCCCCCACGTTGGAGGCTCCTACGAGCAGTACTTC CASSPHVGGSYEQYF
TRBJ1-5 TRBD1 TRBV10-2 - TGCGCCAGCAGGGCTGACAGGGGACCTTATAGCAATCAGCCCCAGCATTTT CASRADRGPYSNQPQHF
TRBJ2-3 TRBD2 TRBV6-5 - TGTGCCAGCAGTTCCCAAACGGGACTAGCGGGAGATACGCAGTATTTT CASSSQTGLAGDTQYF
TRBJ1-1 - TRBV5-1 - TGCGCCAGCAGCCATGAACGTGGCGGCACTGAAGCTTTCTTT CASSHERGGTEAFF
TRBJ1-6 TRBD1 TRBV4-3 - TGCGCCAGCAGCCAAAGATACGGACAGGGCCCGGGGGCCTATAATTCACCCCTCCACTTT CASSQRYGQGPGAYNSPLHF
TRBJ1-2 - TRBV4-1 once TGCGCCAGCAGCCAGATAAGGGGTGGGAGGGAGATTGGCTACACCTTC CASSQIRGGREIGYTF
TRBJ1-2 - TRBV5-1 - TGCGCCAGCAGCTTCCCCGGGACATCGTATGGCTACACCTTC CASSFPGTSYGYTF
TRBJ2-3 TRBD2 TRBV4-3 - TGCGCCAGCAGCCAAGATAGAGGCGGGGGGGAAGATACGCAGTATTTT CASSQDRGGGEDTQYF
TRBJ1-2 - TRBV5-6 once TGTGCCAGTGAGCGGGGGCCCCTGGATGGCTACACCTTC CASERGPLDGYTF
TRBJ2-7 TRBD1 TRBV5-1 - TGCGCCAGCAGTAGGACAGGGTCCTACGAGCAGTACTTC CASSRTGSYEQYF
TRBJ1-1 - TRBV9 - TGTGCCAGCAGCGTAGTAAGCCCGGAGTACACTGAAGCTTTCTTT CASSVVSPEYTEAFF
TRBJ2-5 - TRBV29-1 - TGCAGCGTTGCCCCTACTAGAGAAGAGACCCAGTACTTC CSVAPTREETQYF
TRBJ2-1 TRBD1 TRBV7-7 - TGTGCCAGCAGCCGTGGACAGGGTGTCTACAATGAGCAGTTCTTC CASSRGQGVYNEQFF
TRBJ1-1 - TRBV28 - TGTGCCAGCAGTTTATCAAGGAGGAACACTGAAGCTTTCTTT CASSLSRRNTEAFF
TRBJ2-7 TRBD1 TRBV14 - TGTGCCAGCAGCCAAGATTGGGGTGGGACAGGGACCTACGAGCAGTACTTC CASSQDWGGTGTYEQYF
TRBJ2-7 - TRBV6-5 - TGTGCCAGCAGGGGCCTCTACGAGCAGTACTTC CASRGLYEQYF
TRBJ2-7 - TRBV5-1 once TGCGCCAGCAGCCTGGGACACCCCTACGAGCAGTACTTC CASSLGHPYEQYF
TRBJ2-7 - TRBV19 - TGTGCCACCAAGGACACCCCTTCCTACGAGCAGTACTTC CATKDTPSYEQYF
TRBJ1-1 - TRBV19 once TGTGCCAGTAGTATATGGGGCCGTACTGAAGCTTTCTTT CASSIWGRTEAFF
TRBJ1-4 - TRBV11-1 - TGTGCCAGCAGCAGAGAGACAGGAATTGCAACTAATGAAAAACTGTTTTTT CASSRETGIATNEKLFF
TRBJ1-4 TRBD1 TRBV7-9 - TGTGCCAGCAGGCACCGGGACAGGGGGCCTGGGGGAGAAAAACTGTTTTTT CASRHRDRGPGGEKLFF
TRBJ1-1 - TRBV6-5 - TGTGCCAGCAGTTACTTCCGACAGAGTGAAGCTTTCTTT CASSYFRQSEAFF
TRBJ2-7 TRBD1 TRBV5-1 - TGCGCCAGCAGCTTAATGGGAACAGGGGGCGGCGAGCAGTACTTC CASSLMGTGGGEQYF
TRBJ2-2 TRBD2 TRBV5-1 - TGCGCCAGCAGCTTGTTGGGACTAGCGGGGGGGCGAAACACCGGGGAGCTGTTTTTT CASSLLGLAGGRNTGELFF
TRBJ1-3 - TRBV7-9 - TGTGCCAGCAGCTTAAGGAGCGGGGGCTCTGGAAACACCATATATTTT CASSLRSGGSGNTIYF
TRBJ2-7 - TRBV25-1 - TGTGCCAGCAGGGAGACTGGGGCAGCGGAGCAGTACTTC CASRETGAAEQYF
TRBJ2-1 TRBD2 TRBV2 - TGTGCCAGCCCGACCCGAGCGGGGGGAATCGTCAATGAGCAGTTCTTC CASPTRAGGIVNEQFF
TRBJ1-2 TRBD1 TRBV6-6 once TGTGCCAGCAGTTACCCGGGACAGGGACATGATGGCTACACCTTC CASSYPGQGHDGYTF
TRBJ1-6 - TRBV7-8 - TGTGCCAGCAGCTTAGCAAAGGGGCTTAATTCACCCCTCCACTTT CASSLAKGLNSPLHF
TRBJ2-3 TRBD1 TRBV6-6 - TGTGCCAGCAGCCGGGACAGGGGAACAGATACGCAGTATTTT CASSRDRGTDTQYF
TRBJ1-5 - TRBV2 - TGTGCCAGCAGTGAAAGCGGGTATAGCAATCAGCCCCAGCATTTT CASSESGYSNQPQHF
TRBJ2-7 - TRBV19 few TGTGCCAGTAGTATGGGAGACGAGCAGTACTTC CASSMGDEQYF
TRBJ2-7 - TRBV7-9 - TGTGCCAGCAGCCCGACGGACTGGTCCACCGAGCAGTACTTC CASSPTDWSTEQYF
TRBJ1-2 - TRBV12-5 - TGTGCTAGTGGCGGAGTGGTATTCGGCTACACCTTC CASGGVVFGYTF
TRBJ2-2 - TRBV6-1 - TGTGCCAGCACCTATGGGCCGTGGGAGCTGTTTTTT CASTYGPWELFF
TRBJ1-2 - TRBV6-5 - TGTGCCAGCAGACCTATCTCGAAGGGGGGGGGCTACACCTTC CASRPISKGGGYTF
TRBJ1-4 - TRBV5-1 once TGCGCCAGCAGCTTGGACCCAGGTTCTAATGAAAAACTGTTTTTT CASSLDPGSNEKLFF